One and the same sample provided the 31 T cell receptor beta chains below, sequenced in a study of T cells expressing NK-cell markers. TCRdb reworked the 5' RACE reads into one entry per CDR3 protein, no DNA. The sample totals about 390,000 distinct CDR3 sequences. The sample comprised blood T cells: a sorted CD56 or NKG2C T cell subset, CD4+ or CD8+ T cells, or bulk PBMC T cells (not recorded which). These receptors came from a woman between 50 and 59 years old in good health.

V usage is TRBV29-1 and J usage is TRBJ2-3. Germline loops: CDR1 SQVTM, CDR2 ANQGSEA. The CDR3 is 11 amino acids. CDR3 in amino acids: CSQGTKDTQYF.

This sequence joins TRBV11-2 and TRBJ2-7; as DNA is missing, the TRBD2 call by TCRdb cannot be tested. Germline values: CDR1 SGHAT, CDR2 FQNNGV. This CDR3 has 16 amino acids. This CDR3 reads CASSLGAGPHTYEQYF. The full variable domain, in which reference TRBV11-2 and TRBJ2-7 provide the parts outside the CDR3, is EAGVAQSPRYKIIEKRQSVAFWCNPISGHATLYWYQQILGQGPKLLIQFQNNGVVDDSQLPKDRFSAERLKGVDSTLKIQPAKLEDSAVYLCASSLGAGPHTYEQYFGPGTRLTVT.

The gene calls are TRBV11-3 and TRBJ1-6. Germline loops: CDR1 SGHNT, CDR2 YENEEA. The CDR3 is made up of 18 amino acids. The CDR3 sequence: CASSAAGALFSYNSPLHF.

The chain couples TRBV7-9 to TRBJ2-1; TCRdb's assignment of TRBD2 cannot be checked, as there is no DNA. This CDR3 has 16 residues. The germline V gene has CDR1 SEHNR and CDR2 FQNEAQ (reference sequence). CDR3 in amino acids: CASSRAGASSYNEQFF.

This CDR3 is CASSHKGLAAETQYF. This chain links TRBV3-1 with TRBJ2-5; TCRdb proposes TRBD2, but this gene call is untestable without DNA. CDR1 LGHDT and CDR2 YNNKEL come from the germline V gene (reference sequence). The CDR3 spans 15 residues.

J is TRBJ2-5 and V is TRBV12-3 or TRBV12-4; absent DNA, TCRdb's TRBD2 call cannot be checked. The length of the CDR3 is 15 residues. CDR3 in amino acids: CASSLLVGLAETQYF.

This chain joins TRBV5-1 and TRBJ2-1; the TCRdb call, TRBD2, lacks DNA for checking. Germline V gene lookup returns CDR1 SGHRS and CDR2 YFSETQ. This CDR3 is 17 amino acids long. The chain's CDR3 is CASSLAEAGVAYNEQFF.

The chain uses TRBV29-1 and TRBJ1-1; TCRdb picks TRBD1, but there is no DNA to check that call. The CDR3 loop spans 15 amino acids. Per the germline V gene, CDR1 is SQVTM and CDR2 is ANQGSEA. CDR3 amino acids: CSVEDWGALNTEAFF.

The gene calls are TRBV10-3 and TRBJ2-2. This CDR3 has 15 amino acids. Germline V gene data show CDR1 as ENHRY and CDR2 as SYGVKD. CDR3: CAISAVSGNTGELFF.

This chain uses TRBV24-1 with TRBJ2-3; TCRdb's D call, TRBD2, is unchecked because there is no DNA. The CDR3 runs 13 residues. In germline, CDR1 is KGHDR, CDR2 SFDVKD. The CDR3 sequence: CATSDGTRDTQYF.

The chain is built from TRBV12-3 or TRBV12-4 and TRBJ2-2; TCRdb picks TRBD1, but there is no DNA to check that call. The CDR3 runs to 15 residues. The CDR3 loop is CASTLRVAGTGELFF.

The V and J genes are TRBV30 and TRBJ2-2; TCRdb's D gene call, TRBD1, goes unchecked for lack of DNA. Germline lookup yields CDR1 GTSNPN and CDR2 SVGIG (reference sequence). The CDR3 length is 14 residues. The CDR3 spells CAWWGGLGTGELFF.

V usage is TRBV29-1 and J usage is TRBJ2-4. The length of the CDR3 is 11 residues. Germline loops: CDR1 SQVTM, CDR2 ANQGSEA. CDR3 region: CSVYEKNIQYF.

V is TRBV24-1 and J is TRBJ2-1; TCRdb outputs TRBD2, but without DNA this stays unchecked. Germline V gene lookup returns CDR1 KGHDR and CDR2 SFDVKD. This CDR3 has 13 residues. The CDR3: CATSETSGPEQFF.

The chain recombines TRBV29-1 with TRBJ1-4; no DNA is available, so the TRBD1 call from TCRdb remains unchecked. The CDR3 totals 13 residues. Germline V lookup: CDR1 SQVTM, CDR2 ANQGSEA. The CDR3 protein is CSVRTGKGEKLFF.

The gene calls are TRBV6-1 and TRBJ2-3; TCRdb lists TRBD1, though no DNA is available to test this call. Germline V gives CDR1 MNHNS, CDR2 SASEGT. The CDR3 totals 16 residues. The CDR3: CASSEAQGFGTDTQYF.

The V gene is TRBV27, the J gene TRBJ2-7; TCRdb calls TRBD2, which cannot be checked without DNA. The CDR3 is 13 residues long. Germline V gene sequence: CDR1 MNHEY, CDR2 SMNVEV (reference sequence). The CDR3 protein is CASMRSGGREQYF.

The chain recombines TRBV5-1 with TRBJ2-3; TCRdb gives TRBD1 as the D gene, but with no DNA this cannot be confirmed. This CDR3 is built from 15 residues. Germline-derived CDR1 and CDR2 are SGHRS and YFSETQ. CDR3 region: CASSLAGDVTDTQYF.

This chain uses TRBV5-6 with TRBJ2-2; TCRdb designates TRBD1, a call that cannot be tested without DNA. The V gene's germline CDR1 is SGHDT and CDR2 YYEEEE. The CDR3 length is 15 residues. CDR3 sequence: CASSLADRNTGELFF.

The gene calls are TRBV12-3 or TRBV12-4 and TRBJ1-2; TCRdb lists TRBD1, though no DNA is available to test this call. This CDR3 spans 13 amino acids. CDR3 protein: CASSLGQGVRYTF.

The rearrangement uses TRBV20-1 and TRBJ1-2; the D gene TCRdb calls, TRBD1, cannot be checked with no DNA. Germline V CDR1 and CDR2: DFQATT, SNEGSKA (reference sequence). The CDR3 covers 12 residues. This CDR3 is CSARSGQGRNTF.

V gene TRBV5-6 combines with J gene TRBJ1-6. Germline values: CDR1 SGHDT, CDR2 YYEEEE. The CDR3 is made up of 13 amino acids. CDR3 sequence reads: CASRGGGFSPLHF.

The genes are TRBV5-1 and TRBJ2-1; TCRdb lists TRBD1, though no DNA is available to test this call. The CDR3 contains 16 residues. Per the germline V gene, CDR1 is SGHRS and CDR2 is YFSETQ. The CDR3 here is CASSLVDSSSYNEQFF.

CDR3 in amino acids: CASSPGGTRGNIQYF. This chain uses TRBV12-3 or TRBV12-4 with TRBJ2-4; without DNA, the TCRdb call of TRBD1 cannot be checked. The CDR3 sequence is 15 residues long.

The V gene is TRBV12-3 or TRBV12-4, the J gene TRBJ2-1. The CDR3 contains 12 residues. CDR3 sequence reads: CASSPSRSEQFF.

The rearrangement uses TRBV10-2 and TRBJ2-7; there is no DNA to check the TCRdb D call of TRBD1. Germline V gene lookup returns CDR1 WSHSY and CDR2 SAAADI. The CDR3 runs to 15 residues. This CDR3 reads CASSDQGLSSYEQYF.

CDR3 sequence: CATSEFLRSSYEQYF. The chain joins TRBV24-1 to TRBJ2-7. The CDR3 consists of 15 residues. CDR1 KGHDR and CDR2 SFDVKD come from the germline V gene.

The genes are TRBV12-3 or TRBV12-4 and TRBJ2-7; TCRdb lists TRBD1, though no DNA is available to test this call. This CDR3 is 14 amino acids long. CDR3 residues: CASNTDRGQYEQYF.

The chain joins TRBV7-6 to TRBJ2-2; the TCRdb call, TRBD2, lacks DNA for checking. CDR1 is SGHVS and CDR2 is FNYEAQ in the germline V gene. The CDR3 runs 15 residues. CDR3 amino acids: CASSLRSRGLGELFF.

CDR3 sequence reads: CASSYRREGTEAFF. The chain combines TRBV6-5 with TRBJ1-1; no DNA is available, so the TRBD1 call from TCRdb remains unchecked. This CDR3 has 14 amino acids. CDR1 and CDR2 from the germline V gene are MNHEY and SVGAGI.

The V and J genes are TRBV5-6 and TRBJ2-4. Looked up from germline, CDR1 is SGHDT and CDR2 is YYEEEE. The CDR3 has 15 residues. CDR3 region: CASSLLPIAKNIQYF.